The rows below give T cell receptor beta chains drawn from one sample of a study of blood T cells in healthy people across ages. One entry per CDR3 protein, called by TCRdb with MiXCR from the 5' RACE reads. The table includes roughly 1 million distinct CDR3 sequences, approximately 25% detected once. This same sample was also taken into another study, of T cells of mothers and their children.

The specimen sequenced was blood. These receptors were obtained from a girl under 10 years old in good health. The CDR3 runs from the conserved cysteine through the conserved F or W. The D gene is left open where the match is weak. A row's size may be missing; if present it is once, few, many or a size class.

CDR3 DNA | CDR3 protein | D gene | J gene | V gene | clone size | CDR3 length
TGCAGTGTTGCGGGAGTAGATGAGACCCAGTACTTC | CSVAGVDETQYF | TRBD2 | TRBJ2-5 | TRBV20-1 | NA | 12
TGTGCCAGCAATTACGGGAGGGGATCCTACAATGAGCAGTTCTTC | CASNYGRGSYNEQFF | TRBD2 | TRBJ2-1 | TRBV25-1 | NA | 15
TGTGCCAGCAGGCCGGCGGGGGGCTATGGCTACACCTTC | CASRPAGGYGYTF | NA | TRBJ1-2 | TRBV28 | NA | 13
TGCAGTGCTAGAGATAGGGGGAATAATTCACCCCTCCACTTT | CSARDRGNNSPLHF | NA | TRBJ1-6 | TRBV20-1 | NA | 14
TGTGCCAGCTCACCACCAGGGGGCGGGATTTACAATGAGCAGTTCTTC | CASSPPGGGIYNEQFF | NA | TRBJ2-1 | TRBV18 | few | 16
TGTGCCAGCAGCTTACTGGGAAATAGCAATCAGCCCCAGCATTTT | CASSLLGNSNQPQHF | NA | TRBJ1-5 | TRBV7-2 | few | 15
TGCAGCGTTGAAGGGACGCACACTGAAGCTTTCTTT | CSVEGTHTEAFF | NA | TRBJ1-1 | TRBV29-1 | NA | 12
TGTGCCAGCAGTTACAACCGCGACGAGGTTTATGACTATGGCTACACCTTC | CASSYNRDEVYDYGYTF | NA | TRBJ1-2 | TRBV6-2/TRBV6-3 | NA | 17
TGTGCCAGCATCCTATGGGGGGTAAACTATGGCTACACCTTC | CASILWGVNYGYTF | NA | TRBJ1-2 | TRBV12-3/TRBV12-4 | NA | 14
TGTGCCAGCAGTTTATGGGGACTAGCGGGAGGAGGAACAGATACGCAGTATTTT | CASSLWGLAGGGTDTQYF | TRBD2 | TRBJ2-3 | TRBV28 | NA | 18
TGCAGTGCTAGGAGGGTCGGCACAGATACGCAGTATTTT | CSARRVGTDTQYF | NA | TRBJ2-3 | TRBV20-1 | NA | 13
TGTGCCAGCAGCTCAGGGGACGGATGGGACACCGGGGAGCTGTTTTTT | CASSSGDGWDTGELFF | NA | TRBJ2-2 | TRBV11-2 | few | 16
TGTGCCAGCAGCTACGACAGAGACGCATACGAGCAGTACTTC | CASSYDRDAYEQYF | NA | TRBJ2-7 | TRBV6-5 | many | 14
TGTGCCAGCAGCCCAACCCCGGACCTACAAGAGACCCAGTACTTC | CASSPTPDLQETQYF | NA | TRBJ2-5 | TRBV11-3 | few | 15
TGTGCCAGCAGCAAAGAGTTTGGTGCCGGTCTGGTTGAAAAACTGTTTTTT | CASSKEFGAGLVEKLFF | NA | TRBJ1-4 | TRBV21-1 | NA | 17
TGCAGTGCTAAGGACAGGGGGCTTATGACATTAACAGATACGCAGTATTTT | CSAKDRGLMTLTDTQYF | TRBD1 | TRBJ2-3 | TRBV20-1 | NA | 17
TGTGCCAGCAGCCTCGACAGGGGGGCGTCGAACTACGAGCAGTACTTC | CASSLDRGASNYEQYF | TRBD1 | TRBJ2-7 | TRBV7-2 | few | 16
TGCAGTGCTTCCAGGACTAGCGGGGGATCAGATACGCAGTATTTT | CSASRTSGGSDTQYF | TRBD2 | TRBJ2-3 | TRBV20-1 | many | 15
TGTGCCAGCAGCGTAGTAGGTAGCGGTTCCTACAATGAGCAGTTCTTC | CASSVVGSGSYNEQFF | NA | TRBJ2-1 | TRBV9 | NA | 16
TGTGCCAGCAGTTCGGCGGGGGGGAAGCAGTTCTTC | CASSSAGGKQFF | TRBD2 | TRBJ2-1 | TRBV12-3/TRBV12-4 | NA | 12
TGTGCCACCAGCGGGACAGGGAGTAGTTTT | CATSGTGSSF | TRBD1 | TRBJ1-5 | TRBV24-1 | NA | 10
TGTGCCAGCAGCTTAGTTACAGGCTATGGCTACACCTTC | CASSLVTGYGYTF | NA | TRBJ1-2 | TRBV7-2 | few | 13
TGCGCCAGCAGCCAGGAAATCGGTGCAGATACGCAGTATTTT | CASSQEIGADTQYF | NA | TRBJ2-3 | TRBV4-3 | NA | 14
TGTGCCAGCAGCCCAGACGGGGACGAGCAGTACTTC | CASSPDGDEQYF | NA | TRBJ2-7 | TRBV7-2 | few | 12
TGTGCCAGCAGCTTATACAGGGAGAGCAATCAGCCCCAGCATTTT | CASSLYRESNQPQHF | NA | TRBJ1-5 | TRBV7-2 | NA | 15
TGCAGCGTTAGGCTCCAAAACCGAGGGATTCAGTACTTC | CSVRLQNRGIQYF | NA | TRBJ2-4 | TRBV29-1 | NA | 13
TGTGCCAGCAGTTTGGGGGACTCCCCGGGCGAGCAGTACTTC | CASSLGDSPGEQYF | NA | TRBJ2-7 | TRBV28 | NA | 14
TGCGCCAGCAGCGTAACTACAGGGGGCGGTGAAGCTTTCTTT | CASSVTTGGGEAFF | TRBD1 | TRBJ1-1 | TRBV5-1 | few | 14
TGCGCCAGCAGCTTGGGTGGGGTGACCATTAATTCACCCCTCCACTTT | CASSLGGVTINSPLHF | NA | TRBJ1-6 | TRBV5-1 | few | 16
TGTGCCAGCAGTCCCGAGCCTTCTGGAAACACCATATATTTT | CASSPEPSGNTIYF | NA | TRBJ1-3 | TRBV6-5 | NA | 14
TGTGCCAGCAGCCAAGTCGCCAATAGTCGAACACCCCTCCACTTT | CASSQVANSRTPLHF | NA | TRBJ1-6 | TRBV14 | NA | 15
TGTGCCAACAGCCAAGTGTCGGTGTTCGTAGGACTAGCGGAGAGCACAGATACGCAGTATTTT | CANSQVSVFVGLAESTDTQYF | TRBD2 | TRBJ2-3 | TRBV3-1 | few | 21
TGCGCCAGCAGTCAAGATTCGGGGAAAAAACTGGTTTTT | CASSQDSGKKLVF | NA | TRBJ1-4 | TRBV4-3 | NA | 13
TGTGCCAGCAGCTTAATATCCGGGACAGGAAGTTTCGAGACCCAGTACTTC | CASSLISGTGSFETQYF | TRBD1 | TRBJ2-5 | TRBV11-3 | NA | 17
TGTGCCAGCAGAAATCGGGGGAAATACGAGCAGTACTTC | CASRNRGKYEQYF | NA | TRBJ2-7 | TRBV6-6 | NA | 13
TGTGCCAGCAGTTTTCAGGACAGCAATTCACCCCTCCACTTT | CASSFQDSNSPLHF | NA | TRBJ1-6 | TRBV12-3/TRBV12-4 | few | 14
TGTGCCAGCGCCGGCGCCACCTACGAGCAGTACTTC | CASAGATYEQYF | NA | TRBJ2-7 | TRBV6-5 | NA | 12
TGTGCCAGCAGCTTGGGGACTCTCACAGATACGCAGTATTTT | CASSLGTLTDTQYF | NA | TRBJ2-3 | TRBV7-3 | NA | 14
TGTGCCAGCAGCTTACCCCTTTCCAGGGTTTATGGAAACACCATATATTTT | CASSLPLSRVYGNTIYF | NA | TRBJ1-3 | TRBV7-9 | NA | 17
TGTGCCAGCAGATCTCAGGCGCCTAATCAGCCCCAGCATTTT | CASRSQAPNQPQHF | NA | TRBJ1-5 | TRBV27 | few | 14
TGCAGCGCCCGGGAGGGGGGGAATCAGCCCCAGCATTTT | CSAREGGNQPQHF | NA | TRBJ1-5 | TRBV29-1 | few | 13
TGCAGTGCTAGAATGGATAGCGGGGTGAGCGAGCAGTACTTC | CSARMDSGVSEQYF | TRBD2 | TRBJ2-7 | TRBV20-1 | NA | 14
TGTGCCAGCTGGTCCGGGGACAGGGTTAATGGCTACACCTTC | CASWSGDRVNGYTF | TRBD1 | TRBJ1-2 | TRBV12-3/TRBV12-4 | NA | 14